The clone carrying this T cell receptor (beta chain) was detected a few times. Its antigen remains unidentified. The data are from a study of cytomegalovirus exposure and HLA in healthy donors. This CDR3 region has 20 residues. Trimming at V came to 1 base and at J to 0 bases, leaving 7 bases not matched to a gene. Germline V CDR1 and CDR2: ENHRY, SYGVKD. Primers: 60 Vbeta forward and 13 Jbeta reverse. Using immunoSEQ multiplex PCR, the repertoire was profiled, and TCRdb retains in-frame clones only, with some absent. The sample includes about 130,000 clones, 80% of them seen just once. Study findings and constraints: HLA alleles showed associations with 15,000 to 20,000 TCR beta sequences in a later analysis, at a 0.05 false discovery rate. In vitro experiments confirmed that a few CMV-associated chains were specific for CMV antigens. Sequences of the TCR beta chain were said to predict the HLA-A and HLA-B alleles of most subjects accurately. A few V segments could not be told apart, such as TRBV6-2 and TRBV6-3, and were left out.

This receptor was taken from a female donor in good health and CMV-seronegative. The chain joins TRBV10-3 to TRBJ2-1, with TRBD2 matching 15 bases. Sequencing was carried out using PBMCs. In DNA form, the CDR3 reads TGTGCCATCAGTGAGTTGGGACTAGCGGGGGGACCGAGCTCCTACAATGAGCAGTTCTTC. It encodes CAISELGLAGGPSSYNEQFF.